Included here is one TCR beta chain sequence, with context. As to time point: sample taken at primary tumor resection. Whole RNA came from tumor, nontumor lung or frozen PBMC and was sequenced without being sorted. Trimming removed 3 bases from V and 4 bases from J, with 9 bases in between. From germline, CDR1 is MNHEY and CDR2 SMNVEV (reference sequence). The CDR3 consists of 13 residues. MiXCR was run by TCRdb on the 5' RACE reads, yielding one entry per CDR3 protein. Of 35,000 to 55,000 distinct CDR3 sequences listed, approximately 13% are singletons. The data originate from a study of spatial heterogeneity in lung cancer.

The sample consisted of PBMCs, taken at surgery. This receptor was obtained from a male donor with early-stage non-small cell lung cancer. This chain links TRBV27 with TRBJ1-2; the D is unclear. The CDR3 coding sequence is TGTGCCAGCAGTTTCGGACCCATCTATGGCTACACCTTC. Its protein is CASSFGPIYGYTF.